Shown below are 29 T cell receptor beta chains from a single sample sequenced in a study of blood T cell repertoires in COVID-19. Generated by immunoSEQ multiplex PCR, the TCRdb table keeps only in-frame clones and is missing some. Of about 300,000 clones listed, approximately 86% are singletons. The specimen sequenced was peripheral blood. The receptors originated from a man between 65 and 80 years old with acute or convalescent COVID-19.

In DNA form, the CDR3 reads TGTGCCAGCAGCACTTCCGGGACTAGCGGACAAGAGACCCAGTACTTC. Encoded protein: CASSTSGTSGQETQYF. V usage is TRBV7-2 and J usage is TRBJ2-5, with 11 bases lining up with TRBD2. Germline CDR1 is SGHTA and CDR2 is FQGNSA. This CDR3 has 16 residues. Losses at the gene ends were 5 bases for V and 2 bases for J; bases not matched to a gene: 7. The full variable domain, its missing parts supplied by reference TRBV7-2 and TRBJ2-5, is GAGVSQSPSNKVTEKGKDVELRCDPISGHTALYWYRQSLGQGLEFLIYFQGNSAPDKSGLPSDRFSAERTGGSVSTLTIQRTQQEDSAVYLCASSTSGTSGQETQYFGPGTRLLVL.

The chain recombines TRBV2 with TRBJ2-3; 9 bases are a match to TRBD2. This CDR3 has 16 amino acids. The junction had 5 bases not matched to a gene; V was cut back by 3 bases and J by 1 base. Germline V gene data show CDR1 as SNHLY and CDR2 as FYNNEI. In DNA form, the CDR3 reads TGTGCCAGCAGTGATAGGACTAGCGAGGGCACAGATACGCAGTATTTT. As protein: CASSDRTSEGTDTQYF. The whole variable domain, filled in from reference TRBV2 and TRBJ2-3, reads EPEVTQTPSHQVTQMGQEVILRCVPISNHLYFYWYRQILGQKVEFLVSFYNNEISEKSEIFDDQFSVERPDGSNFTLKIRSTKLEDSAMYFCASSDRTSEGTDTQYFGPGTRLTVL.

The chain uses TRBV4-2 and TRBJ2-7; D is possibly TRBD2 (6 bases). Germline V CDR1 and CDR2: LGHNA, YNFKEQ. Trimming left V 4 bases short and J 2 bases short, with 18 bases between. This CDR3 is built from 16 residues. CDR3 residues: CASSPHPRLDPYEQYF. CDR3 in DNA: TGTGCCAGCAGCCCCCACCCGCGACTAGACCCCTACGAGCAGTACTTC.

The chain joins TRBV20-1 to TRBJ2-7; 7 bases fit TRBD2. The V gene end was trimmed by 5 bases and the J gene end by 10 bases; junction bases not matched to a gene: 8. The V gene's germline CDR1 is DFQATT and CDR2 SNEGSKA (reference sequence). This CDR3 contains 11 residues. The DNA of the CDR3 is TGCAGTGCTCGACTAGCTGTTGGCCAGTACTTC. Protein: CSARLAVGQYF.

The gene calls are TRBV7-2 and TRBJ1-5, with D uncertain. V lost 3 bases and J lost 12, with 21 bases in between. The CDR3 extends over 15 amino acids. Germline loops: CDR1 SGHTA, CDR2 FQGNSA. CDR3 sequence: CASSFGSQRAQVQHF. CDR3 sequence (DNA): TGTGCCAGCAGCTTCGGTAGCCAGCGGGCCCAGGTCCAGCATTTT.

This chain joins TRBV5-5 and TRBJ2-7; 10 positions match TRBD2. The junction had 8 bases not matched to a gene; V was cut back by 1 base and J by 4 bases. Looked up from germline, CDR1 is SGHKS and CDR2 is YYEKEE (reference sequence). The CDR3 runs to 16 residues. CDR3 DNA: TGTGCCAGCAGCTTGCGCTCTAGCGGGAGAATGTACGAGCAGTACTTC. It encodes CASSLRSSGRMYEQYF.

This clone has just one count. The V and J genes are TRBV6-6 and TRBJ1-1; a weak D match, TRBD1 (5 bases). CDR3 length: 17 residues. In germline, CDR1 is MNHNY, CDR2 SVGAGI (reference sequence). Trimming removed 5 bases from V and 1 base from J, with 20 bases in between. The CDR3 loop is CASSRGTGGRANTEAFF. CDR3 nucleotides: TGTGCCAGCAGTCGCGGTACAGGTGGGAGGGCGAACACTGAAGCTTTCTTT.

The chain is built from TRBV28 and TRBJ1-1; D is undetermined. V gave up 7 bases and J gave up 1 base, with 7 bases separating them. The CDR3 is 12 amino acids. Germline V lookup: CDR1 MDHEN, CDR2 SYDVKM. CDR3: CASTIGNTEAFF. For the CDR3, the DNA is TGTGCCAGCACCATCGGGAACACTGAAGCTTTCTTT.

This clone was seen a handful of times. The chain combines TRBV3-1 (or the pseudogene TRBV3-2) with TRBJ2-5; D may be TRBD1 (5 bases). From germline, CDR1 is LGHDT and CDR2 YNNKEL (reference sequence). There are 15 residues in the CDR3. V lost 7 bases and J lost 5, with 20 bases in between. For the CDR3, the DNA is TGTGCCAGCACCGGTGGGGCGTCACGAGCGGAGACCCAGTACTTC. Its translation is CASTGGASRAETQYF.

This chain connects TRBV11-2 to TRBJ2-7; 7 nucleotides line up with TRBD2. Germline V gene data show CDR1 as SGHAT and CDR2 as FQNNGV. J was trimmed by 6 bases and V by 3 bases; bases with no gene match: 11. CDR3 length equals 15 residues. The CDR3 loop is CASSFGGSRPAEQYF. In DNA form, the CDR3 reads TGTGCCAGCAGCTTCGGGGGGTCCCGACCCGCCGAGCAGTACTTC.

This chain uses TRBV3-1 (or the pseudogene TRBV3-2) with TRBJ2-7; D gene ambiguous. The CDR3 is 11 residues long. Trimming pared 4 bases from V and 4 bases from J, leaving 5 bases between. Germline V gene lookup returns CDR1 LGHDT and CDR2 YNNKEL (reference sequence). The CDR3 loop is CASSLLYEQYF. CDR3 nucleotide sequence: TGTGCCAGCAGCCTTCTATACGAGCAGTACTTC.

In this sample, this clone turned up once. Other nucleotide sequences in the sample specify the same CDR3. V is TRBV20-1 and J is TRBJ1-2, with no clear D. Germline CDR1 DFQATT, CDR2 SNEGSKA (reference sequence). There are 11 residues in the CDR3. The V gene lost 3 bases and the J gene lost 4 bases, with 6 bases spanning the gap. In nucleotides, the CDR3 is TGCAGTGCTAGTAGCGGCTATGGCTACACCTTC. Translated, it gives CSASSGYGYTF.

The chain couples TRBV7-9 to TRBJ2-3, with 8 bases that match TRBD2. The CDR3 is 14 residues long. CDR1 and CDR2 (germline): SEHNR, FQNEAQ (reference sequence). V was pared by 5 bases and J by 4 bases, with 5 bases of the junction left unmatched. The CDR3 spells CASSSSGEADTQYF. CDR3 nucleotides: TGTGCCAGCAGCAGTAGCGGGGAGGCAGATACGCAGTATTTT.

This chain uses TRBV25-1 with TRBJ1-6; TRBD1 matches 8 bases. Germline CDR1 and CDR2: MGHDK and SYGVNS. Trimming cost V 4 bases and J 9 bases; bases outside gene matches: 8. This CDR3 contains 15 residues. This CDR3 reads CASSAPGQVFSPLHF. Here the CDR3 DNA reads TGTGCCAGCAGTGCTCCGGGACAGGTTTTTTCACCCCTCCACTTT.

V and J are TRBV2 and TRBJ2-5; a weak D match, TRBD2 (6 bases). The length of the CDR3 is 15 residues. V was cut by 7 bases and J by 5 bases, with 20 bases left in between. Per germline, CDR1 SNHLY and CDR2 FYNNEI. This CDR3 reads CASTERGRLWETQYF. DNA of the CDR3: TGTGCCAGCACCGAACGGGGGAGGCTGTGGGAGACCCAGTACTTC.

V and J are TRBV6-6 and TRBJ2-7; 7 nucleotides agree with TRBD1. The CDR3 totals 14 residues. The trim removed 6 bases at V and 2 bases at J, leaving 7 bases unmatched. Germline V lookup: CDR1 MNHNY, CDR2 SVGAGI (reference sequence). The CDR3 sequence is CASRATGTAYEQYF. In DNA form, the CDR3 reads TGTGCCAGCAGGGCCACCGGGACAGCCTACGAGCAGTACTTC.

The rearrangement links TRBV24-1 to TRBJ1-5; TRBD1 matches 8 bases. The V and J ends lost 9 bases and 7 bases, in that order; junction bases with no gene match: 7. The CDR3 sequence is 13 residues long. Germline CDR1 and CDR2: KGHDR and SFDVKD. The CDR3 DNA is TGTGCCACCGGACAGGGATGGGACCAGCCCCAGCATTTT. Translating it yields CATGQGWDQPQHF.

The chain links TRBV7-9 to TRBJ2-3; D not certain. Per the germline V gene, CDR1 is SEHNR and CDR2 is FQNEAQ (reference sequence). The CDR3 covers 12 residues. V was clipped by 1 base and J by 4 bases, with 3 bases between them. The CDR3 protein is CASSLVSDTQYF. The CDR3 nucleotides read TGTGCCAGCAGCTTAGTCTCAGATACGCAGTATTTT.

V is TRBV27 and J is TRBJ2-2; 7 nucleotides agree with TRBD1. Germline CDR1 is MNHEY and CDR2 is SMNVEV (reference sequence). The CDR3 spans 14 residues. V shed 6 bases, J shed 2 bases, and the junction held 3 bases outside the gene matches. The CDR3 region is CASSRQGNTGELFF. The CDR3, as DNA: TGTGCCAGCAGCCGACAGGGTAACACCGGGGAGCTGTTTTTT.

This clone was detected once. The chain is built from TRBV5-6 and TRBJ2-7, with D maybe TRBD1 (6 bases). Trimming cost V 0 bases and J 12 bases, with 22 bases left between them. The CDR3 spans 15 residues. Germline V gene sequence: CDR1 SGHDT, CDR2 YYEEEE. CDR3: CASSLETGTSRILYF. In nucleotides, the CDR3 is TGTGCCAGCAGCTTGGAAACCGGGACAAGCCGAATTCTGTACTTC.

The V call is TRBV7-2, the J call TRBJ1-3; tentatively, D is TRBD1 (5 bases). V lost 2 bases, J lost 6 bases, and 8 bases lay in between. The CDR3 runs 13 residues. The germline V gene has CDR1 SGHTA and CDR2 FQGNSA. For the CDR3, the DNA is TGTGCCAGCAGCTTATTTGGGGCAAACACCATATATTTT. Translating gives CASSLFGANTIYF.

The chain has TRBV5-1 and TRBJ1-2; tentatively, D is TRBD1 (5 bases). The CDR3 is made up of 16 amino acids. The germline V and J ends were trimmed by 0 bases and 4 bases, with 16 bases remaining between them. Germline loops: CDR1 SGHRS, CDR2 YFSETQ. For the CDR3, the DNA is TGCGCCAGCAGCTTGGCTCAGGGTCCCGTTGCCTATGGCTACACCTTC. Translating it yields CASSLAQGPVAYGYTF. Using reference TRBV5-1 and TRBJ1-2 for the parts outside the CDR3, the full variable domain is KAGVTQTPRYLIKTRGQQVTLSCSPISGHRSVSWYQQTPGQGLQFLFEYFSETQRNKGNFPGRFSGRQFSNSRSEMNVSTLELGDSALYLCASSLAQGPVAYGYTFGSGTRLTVV.

The V call is TRBV2, the J call TRBJ2-2, with unresolved D. Trimming left V 2 bases short and J 3 bases short, with 7 bases between. CDR1 and CDR2 from the germline V gene are SNHLY and FYNNEI. The CDR3 has 14 amino acids. Here the CDR3 DNA reads TGTGCCAGCAGTGAAATACTCTACACCGGGGAGCTGTTTTTT. Translation: CASSEILYTGELFF.

This chain joins TRBV7-2 and TRBJ1-2; TRBD1 aligns across 9 bases. The CDR3 has 14 residues. V gave up 1 base and J gave up 7 bases; unmatched junction bases: 4. In germline, CDR1 is SGHTA, CDR2 FQGNSA. The DNA of the CDR3 is TGTGCCAGCAGCTTAGTAGGGACAGGGTCTGGCTACACCTTC. Its translation is CASSLVGTGSGYTF.

The chain uses TRBV5-1 and TRBJ2-3; 11 bases map to TRBD2. Germline V CDR1 and CDR2: SGHRS, YFSETQ. The V and J ends lost 5 bases and 3 bases, in that order; junction bases with no gene match: 2. This CDR3 is built from 14 residues. In DNA, the CDR3 is TGCGCCAGCAGACTAGCGGGAGCTACAGATACGCAGTATTTT. Its protein is CASRLAGATDTQYF. Based on the CDR3 plus reference TRBV5-1 and TRBJ2-3, the full variable domain is KAGVTQTPRYLIKTRGQQVTLSCSPISGHRSVSWYQQTPGQGLQFLFEYFSETQRNKGNFPGRFSGRQFSNSRSEMNVSTLELGDSALYLCASRLAGATDTQYFGPGTRLTVL.

The V call is TRBV7-9, the J call TRBJ2-1, with TRBD2 matching over 10 bases. The CDR3 is 16 amino acids. V lost 2 bases to trimming and J lost 1 base; unmatched junction nucleotides: 2. Germline CDR1 and CDR2: SEHNR and FQNEAQ (reference sequence). CDR3 amino acids: CASSLYSGGSYNEQFF. For the CDR3, the DNA is TGTGCCAGCAGCTTATATAGCGGGGGGTCCTACAATGAGCAGTTCTTC.

This clone was seen just once. CDR3: CASSIGGPYNEQFF. CDR3 DNA: TGTGCCAGTAGTATTGGCGGTCCCTACAATGAGCAGTTCTTC. J is TRBJ2-1 and V is TRBV19; D is ambiguous. Germline CDR1 and CDR2: LNHDA and SQIVND (reference sequence). This CDR3 has 14 amino acids. Trimming pared 3 bases from V and 2 bases from J, leaving 8 bases between.

V usage is TRBV7-9 and J usage is TRBJ2-1, with TRBD1 matching 9 bases. The length of the CDR3 is 17 residues. Trimming removed 5 bases from V and 3 bases from J; junction bases left unmatched: 11. CDR1 and CDR2 from the germline V gene are SEHNR and FQNEAQ (reference sequence). The CDR3 sequence is CASSPTPGQGNYNEQFF. Written as DNA, the CDR3 is TGTGCCAGCAGCCCAACACCGGGACAGGGTAACTACAATGAGCAGTTCTTC.

The chain has TRBV9 and TRBJ1-6; perhaps TRBD1 as D (5 bases). Germline V lookup: CDR1 SGDLS, CDR2 YYNGEE. CDR3 size: 16 residues. V was trimmed by 5 bases and J by 0 bases, leaving 12 bases between them. The CDR3 DNA sequence: TGTGCCAGCAGGCGACAGAAGAGCTCCTATAATTCACCCCTCCACTTT. Its protein is CASRRQKSSYNSPLHF.